The T cell receptor beta chain under discussion was sequenced for a study of blood T cell repertoires in COVID-19. Study overall: Spain, Italy and the United States supplied samples that represented acute and convalescent COVID-19. In each case, the material was cDNA or gDNA derived from T cells, B-cell-depleted T cells, or PBMCs.

The V gene's germline CDR1 is SGHTA and CDR2 FQGNSA. The CDR3 has 14 amino acids. Trimming left V 6 bases short and J 3 bases short, with 15 bases between. Per the study methods: Reference gene primer amplification in the assay estimated nucleated cell counts. The method was immunoSEQ multiplex PCR; TCRdb's version includes in-frame clones alone and lacks a portion of them. That table gives V, J and clone size, and the DNA gave D and trimming. Seen here are some 150,000 clones, about 87% observed once, and the top ten hold under 5%. The table lists this clone with a few counts. This clonotype originated in a woman in her fifties or sixties who had recovered from COVID-19. Sequences were obtained from peripheral blood. The chain recombines TRBV7-2 with TRBJ2-7; perhaps TRBD1 as D (6 bases). This CDR3 reads CASRKRQGNYEQYF. The CDR3, as DNA: TGTGCCAGCAGGAAGAGGCAGGGGAACTACGAGCAGTACTTC.